This record concerns one T cell receptor beta chain sequence. The CDR3 is 15 residues long. V trimming: 4 bases; J trimming: 5 bases; junction bases outside the gene matches: 6. Germline assignment: CDR1 MDHEN and CDR2 SYDVKM. This entry comes from a study of cytomegalovirus exposure and HLA in healthy donors. Generated by immunoSEQ multiplex PCR, the TCRdb table keeps only in-frame clones and is missing some. The table has 250,000 to 300,000 clones, about 86% seen once. Sequencing was done on a sample of PBMCs. This clonotype was sampled from a woman between 18 and 29 years old in good health and CMV-seronegative. This chain joins TRBV28 and TRBJ2-7; 12 bases line up with TRBD1. CDR3 amino acids: CASSSTGTGGNEQYF. The DNA of the CDR3 is TGTGCCAGCAGTTCCACCGGGACAGGGGGCAACGAGCAGTACTTC.